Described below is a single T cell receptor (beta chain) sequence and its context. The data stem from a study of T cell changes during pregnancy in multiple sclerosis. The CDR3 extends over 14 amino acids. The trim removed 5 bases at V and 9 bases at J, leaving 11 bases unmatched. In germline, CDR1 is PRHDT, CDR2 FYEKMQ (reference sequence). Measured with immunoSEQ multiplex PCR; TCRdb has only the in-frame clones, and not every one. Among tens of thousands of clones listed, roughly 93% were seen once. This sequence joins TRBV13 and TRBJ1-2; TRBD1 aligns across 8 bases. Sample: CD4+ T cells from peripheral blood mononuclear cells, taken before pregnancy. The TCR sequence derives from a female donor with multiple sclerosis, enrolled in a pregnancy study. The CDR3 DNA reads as TGTGCCAGCAGCCTCGACAGGGGTATTAGTCGCTACACCTTC. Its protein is CASSLDRGISRYTF.